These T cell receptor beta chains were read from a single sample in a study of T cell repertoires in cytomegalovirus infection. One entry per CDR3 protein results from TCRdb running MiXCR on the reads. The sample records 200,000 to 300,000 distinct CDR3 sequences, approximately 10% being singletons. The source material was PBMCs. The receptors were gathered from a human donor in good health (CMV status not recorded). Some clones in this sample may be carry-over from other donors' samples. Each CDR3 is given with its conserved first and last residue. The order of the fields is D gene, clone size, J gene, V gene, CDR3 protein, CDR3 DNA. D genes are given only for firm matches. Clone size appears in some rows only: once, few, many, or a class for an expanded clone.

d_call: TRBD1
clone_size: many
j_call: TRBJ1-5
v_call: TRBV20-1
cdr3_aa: CSARVLSGTGLNQPQHF
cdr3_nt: TGCAGTGCTAGAGTTTTATCCGGGACAGGACTCAATCAGCCCCAGCATTTT

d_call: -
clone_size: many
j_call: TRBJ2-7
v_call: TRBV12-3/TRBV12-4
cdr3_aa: CASSTDWGNYYEQYF
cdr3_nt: TGTGCCAGCAGTACGGACTGGGGAAACTACTACGAGCAGTACTTC

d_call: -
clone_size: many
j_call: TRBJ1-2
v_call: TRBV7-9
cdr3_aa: CASSPGAGANYGYTF
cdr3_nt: TGTGCCAGCAGCCCGGGCGCAGGAGCGAACTATGGCTACACCTTC

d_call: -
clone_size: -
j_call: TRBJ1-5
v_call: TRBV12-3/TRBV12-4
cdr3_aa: CASSLGELDRSNQPQHF
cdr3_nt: TGTGCCAGCAGTTTAGGAGAGTTAGACAGGAGCAATCAGCCCCAGCATTTT

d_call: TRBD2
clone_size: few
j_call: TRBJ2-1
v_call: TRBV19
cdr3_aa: CASQRGYNEQFF
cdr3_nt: TGTGCCAGTCAGCGGGGATACAATGAGCAGTTCTTC

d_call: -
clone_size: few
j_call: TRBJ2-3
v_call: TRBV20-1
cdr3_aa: CSAPIGGSVTDTQYF
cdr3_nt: TGCAGTGCCCCGATAGGGGGGTCAGTCACAGATACGCAGTATTTT

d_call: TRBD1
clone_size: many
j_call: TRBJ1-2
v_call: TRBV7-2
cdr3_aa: CASSLTGAHGYTF
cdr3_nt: TGTGCCAGCAGCTTAACAGGGGCGCATGGCTACACCTTC

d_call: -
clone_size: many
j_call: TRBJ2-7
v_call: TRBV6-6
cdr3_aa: CASSERPTYEQYF
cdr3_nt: TGTGCCAGCAGTGAGCGTCCCACCTACGAGCAGTACTTC

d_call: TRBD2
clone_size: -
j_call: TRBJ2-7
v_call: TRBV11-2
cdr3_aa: CASSLDSSGSYEQYF
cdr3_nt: TGTGCCAGCAGCTTAGATTCCAGCGGGAGCTACGAGCAGTACTTC

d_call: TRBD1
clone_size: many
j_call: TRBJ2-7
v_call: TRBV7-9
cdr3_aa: CASSSTGPDTYEQYF
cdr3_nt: TGTGCCAGCAGCTCGACAGGGCCGGACACCTACGAGCAGTACTTC

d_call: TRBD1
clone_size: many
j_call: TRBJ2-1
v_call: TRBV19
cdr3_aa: CASSASGGLEQFF
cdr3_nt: TGTGCCAGTAGCGCCTCAGGGGGCCTTGAGCAGTTCTTC

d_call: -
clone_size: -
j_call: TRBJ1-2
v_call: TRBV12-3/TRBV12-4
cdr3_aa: CASSLNLMSYGYTF
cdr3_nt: TGTGCCAGCAGTTTAAACTTGATGAGCTATGGCTACACCTTC

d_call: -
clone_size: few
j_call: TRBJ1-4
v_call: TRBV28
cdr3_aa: CASSPSLGGLGEKLFF
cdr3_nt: TGTGCCAGCAGTCCTTCCCTTGGGGGATTGGGAGAAAAACTGTTTTTT

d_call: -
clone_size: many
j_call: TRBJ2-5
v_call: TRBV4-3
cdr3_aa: CASSQDWGVLAGTQYF
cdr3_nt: TGCGCCAGCAGCCAAGATTGGGGGGTCCTGGCTGGGACCCAGTACTTC

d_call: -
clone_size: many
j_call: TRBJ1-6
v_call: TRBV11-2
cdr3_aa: CASSLGGTLREPLHF
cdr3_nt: TGTGCCAGCAGCTTAGGCGGCACACTAAGGGAACCCCTCCACTTT